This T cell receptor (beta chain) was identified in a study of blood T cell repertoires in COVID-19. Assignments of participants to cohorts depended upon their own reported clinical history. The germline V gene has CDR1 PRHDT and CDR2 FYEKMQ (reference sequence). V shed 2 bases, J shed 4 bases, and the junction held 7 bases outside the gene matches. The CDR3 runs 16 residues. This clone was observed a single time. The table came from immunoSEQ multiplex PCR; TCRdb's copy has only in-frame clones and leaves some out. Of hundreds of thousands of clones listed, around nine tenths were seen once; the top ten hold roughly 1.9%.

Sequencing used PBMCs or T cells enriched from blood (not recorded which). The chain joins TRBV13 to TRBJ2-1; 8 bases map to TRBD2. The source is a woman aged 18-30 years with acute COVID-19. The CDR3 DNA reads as TGTGCCAGCAGCTTAAAGCGAGCGGGGGCATACAATGAGCAGTTCTTC. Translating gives CASSLKRAGAYNEQFF.